This T cell receptor beta chain was sequenced during a study of cytomegalovirus exposure and HLA in healthy donors. Study-level points and caveats: Excluded were some V segments that proved indistinguishable, including TRBV6-2 and TRBV6-3. A later analysis revealed that TCR association rates differed between HLA loci, peaking at DRB1 and bottoming out at HLA-C.

This CDR3 has 15 residues. V shed 4 bases and J 4 bases; nucleotides not matched to a gene: 4. Germline V gives CDR1 MNHEY, CDR2 SMNVEV (reference sequence). About this clone itself: Its antigen is unknown.

The PCR ran on 60 Vbeta and 13 Jbeta primers. Some clones are missing from TCRdb's copy, which holds only in-frame ones; the method was immunoSEQ multiplex PCR. The sample consists of about 190,000 clones, over 70% of them appearing once. At sampling all donors were nominally healthy, likely with unrecorded immune exposures. The sequenced material came from PBMCs. J is TRBJ1-3 and V is TRBV27, with TRBD1 matching 10 bases. The source is a man in his forties or fifties in good health and CMV-seronegative. CDR3 sequence (DNA): TGTGCCAGCAGTTACGACAGGGGGCCGGGAAACACCATATATTTT. Its protein is CASSYDRGPGNTIYF.